This paragraph covers one TCR beta chain sequence. Its target is unknown. The data originate from a study of graft-versus-host responses after intestinal transplantation. The wider study: Transplants given to recipients were multivisceral, liver-intestinal, or isolated intestinal. Tacrolimus plus steroids were given to all recipients for two to three years, preceded by anti-thymocyte globulin induction.

General study results and limits: Allograft clonal ratios (graft-versus-host to host-versus-graft) were high in patients who had graft-donor T cell macrochimerism.

Libraries were prepared by immunoSEQ multiplex PCR; TCRdb keeps only in-frame clonotypes and omits some of them. The sample consists of tens of thousands of clones, about nine tenths of them appearing once. The receptor's source is a human donor who received an intestinal transplant. The sample in question was unstimulated CD4+ T cells sorted from spleen or lymph node cells, obtained before intestinal transplant.

As DNA, the CDR3 is TGTGCCAGCACACAACCGGGACAGGGCTTAGATCGGCAGTACTTC. Protein sequence: CASTQPGQGLDRQYF. The V call is TRBV7-9, the J call TRBJ2-7; the match to TRBD1 covers 9 bases. V shed 7 bases, J shed 9 bases, and the junction held 16 bases outside the gene matches. Looked up from germline, CDR1 is SEHNR and CDR2 is FQNEAQ (reference sequence). The CDR3 is 15 amino acids.